The 15 T cell receptor beta chains below all came from one sample that was sequenced in a study of blood T cell repertoires in COVID-19. Clones were read by immunoSEQ multiplex PCR, and TCRdb kept only the in-frame ones, dropping some. The table has 250,000 to 350,000 clones, about 89% seen once. The sample comprised peripheral blood. These receptors all stem from a young man with acute or convalescent COVID-19.

Notes on this clone: The same CDR3 also results from other DNA sequences found in this sample. The chain is built from TRBV7-9 and TRBJ2-2; D is possibly TRBD1 (5 bases). Germline V gene lookup returns CDR1 SEHNR and CDR2 FQNEAQ (reference sequence). This CDR3 is built from 12 residues. V was pared by 4 bases and J by 8 bases, with 8 bases between. CDR3 bases: TGTGCCAGCAGCTGGGGCGCAGGGGAGCTGTTTTTT. It is translated as CASSWGAGELFF.

The chain joins TRBV15 to TRBJ2-1; 14 positions agree with TRBD2. CDR3 length: 17 amino acids. V dropped 1 base and J dropped 9; count of bases not matched to a gene: 8. From germline, CDR1 is LNHNV and CDR2 YYDKDF (reference sequence). CDR3 sequence reads: CATSRALSTSGRVEQFF. The CDR3 DNA sequence: TGTGCCACCAGCAGAGCCCTTTCGACTAGCGGGAGGGTTGAGCAGTTCTTC. Using reference TRBV15 and TRBJ2-1 for the parts outside the CDR3, the full variable domain is DAMVIQNPRYQVTQFGKPVTLSCSQTLNHNVMYWYQQKSSQAPKLLFHYYDKDFNNEADTPDNFQSRRPNTSFCFLDIRSPGLGDTAMYLCATSRALSTSGRVEQFFGPGTRLTVL.

This clone was detected a few times. CDR3 protein: CASSLFFEGYGYTF. Written as DNA, the CDR3 is TGTGCCAGCAGCTTATTTTTTGAGGGCTATGGCTACACCTTC. The chain is built from TRBV5-6 and TRBJ1-2, with no clear D. The V and J ends lost 2 bases and 4 bases respectively, with 12 bases between them. CDR3 size: 14 residues. Germline-derived CDR1 and CDR2 are SGHDT and YYEEEE.

The chain couples TRBV10-1 to TRBJ1-1; the D gene is possibly TRBD1 (6 bases). Germline CDR1 reads WNHNN; CDR2 reads SYGVQD (reference sequence). V lost 4 bases and J 5 bases, leaving 11 bases between the germline ends. The CDR3 runs to 13 residues. The CDR3 sequence is CASSGTGITEAFF. CDR3 bases: TGCGCCAGCAGTGGAACAGGGATAACTGAAGCTTTCTTT.

The J gene is TRBJ1-1, the V gene TRBV15; D is undetermined. This CDR3 has 13 residues. Trimming stripped 1 base from V and 3 bases from J, with 6 bases between. The germline V gene encodes CDR1 LNHNV and CDR2 YYDKDF (reference sequence). CDR3 in DNA: TGTGCCACCAGCAGAGGGCTCCACACTGAAGCTTTCTTT. Translation gives CATSRGLHTEAFF.

The chain employs TRBV28 and TRBJ2-4; D gene uncertain. The CDR3 is 19 amino acids. Germline CDR1 MDHEN, CDR2 SYDVKM. The V end was cut by 6 bases, the J end by 0 bases, with 24 bases between. CDR3 DNA sequence: TGTGCCAGCAGGCCACTCAAAAATACAGTGACAATAGCCAAAAACATTCAGTACTTC. This gives the protein CASRPLKNTVTIAKNIQYF.

The genes are TRBV4-1 and TRBJ1-2, with 7 bases aligning to TRBD1. Germline-derived CDR1 and CDR2 are MGHRA and YSYEKL. With 2 bases clipped from V and 7 bases from J, the junction kept 4 bases outside the gene matches. The CDR3 runs to 13 residues. The CDR3 sequence is CASSQQGVFGYTF. CDR3 sequence (DNA): TGCGCCAGCAGCCAACAGGGGGTGTTTGGCTACACCTTC.

This clone was seen a few times. The V gene is TRBV5-1, the J gene TRBJ2-7; possible D gene TRBD1, 6 bases. CDR3 length: 13 amino acids. The V gene's germline CDR1 is SGHRS and CDR2 YFSETQ. V gave up 0 bases and J gave up 3 bases, with 7 bases separating them. The CDR3 nucleotides read TGCGCCAGCAGCTTGGAACAGGGCTACGAGCAGTACTTC. It encodes CASSLEQGYEQYF.

The chain uses TRBV5-4 and TRBJ2-3, with D maybe TRBD1 (6 bases). Looked up from germline, CDR1 is SGHNT and CDR2 is YYREEE (reference sequence). V was trimmed by 4 bases and J by 0 bases, leaving 12 bases between them. The CDR3 sequence is 15 residues long. In DNA, the CDR3 is TGTGCCAGCAGCCATGGGGGCCCCAGCACAGATACGCAGTATTTT. This sequence encodes CASSHGGPSTDTQYF.

This sequence joins TRBV9 and TRBJ2-5; D gene ambiguous. The CDR3 sequence is 15 residues long. CDR1 is SGDLS and CDR2 is YYNGEE in the germline V gene. V was trimmed by 0 bases and J by 2 bases, leaving 11 bases between them. This CDR3 is CASSVGASPQETQYF. For the CDR3, the DNA is TGTGCCAGCAGCGTAGGGGCATCCCCACAAGAGACCCAGTACTTC.

The V gene is TRBV24-1, the J gene TRBJ2-3; 13 positions agree with TRBD2. Germline CDR1 and CDR2: KGHDR and SFDVKD. The J segment lost 6 bases and the V segment lost 3 bases, leaving 11 bases of the junction unmatched. CDR3 size: 18 residues. The CDR3 DNA follows: TGTGCCACCAGTGATCAATTGGCAGGGACTAGCGGGAAGGATACGCAGTATTTT. It codes for CATSDQLAGTSGKDTQYF.

This clone was counted once. The J gene is TRBJ2-3, the V gene TRBV3-1 (or the pseudogene TRBV3-2); possibly TRBD2 for D (6 bases). Germline V gene sequence: CDR1 LGHDT, CDR2 YNNKEL (reference sequence). The CDR3 has 16 amino acids. The ends were cut back, 0 bases at V and 1 base at J, with 11 bases in the middle. The CDR3 nucleotides read TGTGCCAGCAGCCAAGAATTCGCGGGGCGCACAGATACGCAGTATTTT. It specifies CASSQEFAGRTDTQYF.

V is TRBV15 and J is TRBJ1-5; the D gene is possibly TRBD1 (6 bases). Per germline, CDR1 LNHNV and CDR2 YYDKDF (reference sequence). The CDR3 is 16 residues long. Deletions cut 0 bases from V and 6 bases from J, with 15 bases between. The CDR3 coding sequence is TGTGCCACCAGCAGAGATCTTGCAGGGGTTGGTCAGCCCCAGCATTTT. The encoded protein is CATSRDLAGVGQPQHF.

J is TRBJ1-2 and V is TRBV7-2, with a tentative D call TRBD1 (5 bases). Germline CDR1 SGHTA, CDR2 FQGNSA. CDR3 size: 13 residues. Between the trimmed V and J ends, which lost 8 bases and 2 bases, there was a span of 12 bases. The DNA of the CDR3 is TGTGCCAGCGGGGCGTGGGGAAACTATGGCTACACCTTC. Translating it yields CASGAWGNYGYTF.

The V and J genes are TRBV15 and TRBJ2-7; D may be TRBD1 (7 bases). Trimming removed 0 bases from V and 5 bases from J, with 17 bases in between. The CDR3 extends over 16 amino acids. Looked up from germline, CDR1 is LNHNV and CDR2 is YYDKDF (reference sequence). In DNA form, the CDR3 reads TGTGCCACCAGCAGAGATAGGCAGGGGGGCGGGGACGAGCAGTACTTC. This encodes CATSRDRQGGGDEQYF.